Included here is one TCR beta chain sequence, with context. The antigen is not known. The ends were cut back, 1 base at V and 3 bases at J, with 16 bases in the middle. The CDR3 spans 16 residues. Germline V gene data show CDR1 as LNHNV and CDR2 as YYDKDF (reference sequence). This sample was taken from a study of cytomegalovirus exposure and HLA in healthy donors. Study results and limitations: Listed as cytomegalovirus-associated were 150 to 200 TCR beta chains.

Clones were read by immunoSEQ multiplex PCR, and TCRdb kept only the in-frame ones, dropping some. The data hold approximately 150,000 clones, with approximately 87% observed a single time. The clonotype was recovered from a woman in her twenties or thirties in good health and CMV-seronegative. The chain employs TRBV15 and TRBJ2-7, with D tentatively TRBD1 (5 bases). Sequencing was done on a sample of PBMCs. The CDR3 spells CATSRGTHLVGYEQYF. DNA for the CDR3: TGTGCCACCAGCAGAGGGACACACCTTGTGGGCTACGAGCAGTACTTC. The whole variable domain, filled in from reference TRBV15 and TRBJ2-7, reads DAMVIQNPRYQVTQFGKPVTLSCSQTLNHNVMYWYQQKSSQAPKLLFHYYDKDFNNEADTPDNFQSRRPNTSFCFLDIRSPGLGDTAMYLCATSRGTHLVGYEQYFGPGTRLTVT.